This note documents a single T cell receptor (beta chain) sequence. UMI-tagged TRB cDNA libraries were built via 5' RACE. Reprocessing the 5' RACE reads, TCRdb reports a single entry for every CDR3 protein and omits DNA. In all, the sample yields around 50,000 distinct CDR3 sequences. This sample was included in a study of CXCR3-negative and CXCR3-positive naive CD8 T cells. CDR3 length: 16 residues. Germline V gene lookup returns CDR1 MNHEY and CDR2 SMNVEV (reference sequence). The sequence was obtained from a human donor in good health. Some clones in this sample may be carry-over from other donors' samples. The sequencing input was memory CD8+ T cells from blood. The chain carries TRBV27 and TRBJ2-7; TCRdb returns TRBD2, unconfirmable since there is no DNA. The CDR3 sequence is CASSIQGLAGIYEQYF.